A single sample gave rise to the 6 T cell receptor beta chains below, sequenced in a study of CD8 T cells in Susac syndrome. Random hexamers were used to reverse transcribe an amount of roughly 0.5 to 1 ug RNA. TCRdb ran MiXCR on the immunoSEQ multiplex PCR reads and lists one entry per CDR3 protein. The sample carries a few hundred thousand distinct CDR3 sequences, more than 80% recorded once. Specimen: CD8+ T cells from PBMCs. Receptor source: a human donor with multiple sclerosis.

V is TRBV27 and J is TRBJ2-5; a weak D match, TRBD2 (6 bases). CDR3 length: 14 residues. Trimming stripped 1 base from V and 1 base from J, with 7 bases between. Germline values: CDR1 MNHEY, CDR2 SMNVEV (reference sequence). The CDR3 loop is CASSLFSGQETQYF. CDR3 bases: TGTGCCAGCAGTTTATTTAGCGGCCAAGAGACCCAGTACTTC.

V gene TRBV6-5 combines with J gene TRBJ1-2; maybe TRBD1 (6 bases). The CDR3 has 14 residues. Trimming pared 7 bases from V and 4 bases from J, leaving 16 bases between. Germline lookup yields CDR1 MNHEY and CDR2 SVGAGI. In nucleotides, the CDR3 is TGTGCCAGCACAAACAGGGTGCCCTCCTATGGCTACACCTTC. Protein product: CASTNRVPSYGYTF.

The chain uses TRBV19 and TRBJ1-4; possibly TRBD1 for D (6 bases). With 5 bases removed from V and 13 bases from J, the gap between germline ends came to 23 bases. The CDR3 totals 15 residues. Germline CDR1 and CDR2: LNHDA and SQIVND (reference sequence). The CDR3 bases are TGTGCCAGTAGTCCCGCCCAGGGGTCCGTGAAGGGACTGTTTTTT. Translation gives CASSPAQGSVKGLFF.

This rearrangement joins TRBV7-9 to TRBJ1-4; the D is unclear. V was cut by 4 bases and J by 9 bases, with 6 bases left in between. CDR3 length: 11 amino acids. CDR1 is SEHNR, CDR2 FQNEAQ, per germline (reference sequence). CDR3 protein: CASSSEQKLFF. The CDR3 DNA sequence: TGTGCCAGCAGCTCGGAGCAAAAACTGTTTTTT.

The chain is built from TRBV25-1 and TRBJ1-2, with D uncertain. The germline gives CDR1 MGHDK, CDR2 SYGVNS. V was trimmed by 3 bases and J by 3 bases, leaving 17 bases between them. The CDR3 contains 16 residues. The CDR3 bases are TGTGCCAGCAGTGATTTTTGGACGGTTGGGGACTATGGCTACACCTTC. Its translation is CASSDFWTVGDYGYTF.

The CDR3 sequence: CSVVGRPGTDTGELFF. The DNA for the CDR3 is TGCAGCGTTGTGGGGCGCCCGGGGACGGACACCGGGGAGCTGTTTTTT. J is TRBJ2-2 and V is TRBV29-1; the D call may be TRBD1 or TRBD2 (5 bases each). Trimming removed 4 bases from V and 3 bases from J, with 18 bases in between. The CDR3 loop spans 16 amino acids. Germline V gives CDR1 SQVTM, CDR2 ANQGSEA.